This entry lists 27 T cell receptor beta chains sequenced from one sample in a study of control samples from healthy donors and cancer patients. Profiled with immunoSEQ multiplex PCR; TCRdb holds only in-frame clones, not every one. The repertoire includes over 200,000 clones, roughly 87% of them detected once, and roughly 13% sits in the top ten. The sequenced sample was PBMCs. The origin of the receptors is an older woman with lung cancer.

The genes are TRBV18 and TRBJ1-3, with D uncertain. V dropped 6 bases and J dropped 0 bases, with 6 bases sitting between them. The CDR3 has 13 residues. CDR1 and CDR2 (germline): KGHSH, LQKENI. Here the CDR3 reads CASSLSSGNTIYF. The CDR3, as DNA: TGTGCCAGCTCCCTCTCCTCTGGAAACACCATATATTTT. The full variable domain, with the rest looked up from reference TRBV18 and TRBJ1-3, is NAGVMQNPRHLVRRRGQEARLRCSPMKGHSHVYWYRQLPEEGLKFMVYLQKENIIDESGMPKERFSAEFPKEGPSILRIQQVVRGDSAAYFCASSLSSGNTIYFGEGSWLTVV.

The J gene is TRBJ2-2, the V gene TRBV7-2; weak D call: TRBD2 (6 bases). Germline-derived CDR1 and CDR2 are SGHTA and FQGNSA. This CDR3 comprises 15 residues. The V gene lost 5 bases and the J gene lost 2 bases, with 12 bases spanning the gap. This CDR3 reads CASSAAGPNTGELFF. The CDR3, as DNA: TGTGCCAGCAGCGCCGCGGGACCTAACACCGGGGAGCTGTTTTTT.

This chain uses TRBV10-1 with TRBJ1-1; a possible D gene is TRBD1 (5 bases). The CDR3 runs to 14 residues. Germline CDR1 reads WNHNN; CDR2 reads SYGVQD (reference sequence). V was cut by 3 bases and J by 2 bases, with 10 bases left in between. The CDR3 loop is CASSESGANTEAFF. The CDR3 nucleotides read TGCGCCAGCAGTGAAAGCGGGGCCAACACTGAAGCTTTCTTT.

This chain's CDR3 is CASSRQAMNTEAFF. For the CDR3, the DNA is TGTGCCAGCAGCCGCCAGGCAATGAACACTGAAGCTTTCTTT. This chain links TRBV5-4 with TRBJ1-1; unclear D gene. From germline, CDR1 is SGHNT and CDR2 YYREEE (reference sequence). Trimming pared 4 bases from V and 0 bases from J, leaving 10 bases between. The CDR3 is made up of 14 amino acids.

The V gene is TRBV21-1, the J gene TRBJ1-1. TRBV21-1 is an annotated pseudogene. The CDR3 covers 15 residues. The CDR3 sequence: CASSSLRGENTEAFF. For the CDR3, the DNA is TGTGCCAGCAGCTCCCTCCGCGGGGAGAACACTGAAGCTTTCTTT.

This clone was recorded once. The V call is TRBV4-1, the J call TRBJ2-4; D is unclear. The CDR3 totals 12 residues. Germline V gene sequence: CDR1 MGHRA, CDR2 YSYEKL. The germline V and J ends were trimmed by 0 bases and 6 bases, with 3 bases remaining between them. The CDR3 reads CASSQDRNIQYF. The CDR3 DNA sequence: TGCGCCAGCAGCCAAGACAGAAACATTCAGTACTTC.

The chain employs TRBV7-9 and TRBJ2-1; no firm D call. Germline assignment: CDR1 SEHNR and CDR2 FQNEAQ (reference sequence). The CDR3 extends over 12 amino acids. V lost 1 base, J lost 6 bases, and 4 bases lay in between. This CDR3 is CASSLEGNEQFF. CDR3 nucleotides: TGTGCCAGCAGCTTAGAGGGCAATGAGCAGTTCTTC.

This chain links TRBV6-1 with TRBJ1-2; no definite D call. Germline V gene lookup returns CDR1 MNHNS and CDR2 SASEGT. V was shortened by 2 bases and J by 6 bases, with 16 bases between the two germline ends. CDR3 length: 15 amino acids. The CDR3 DNA is TGTGCCAGCAGTGAAAGATCGGGGAATTCGGATGGCTACACCTTC. Residues: CASSERSGNSDGYTF.

The chain combines TRBV6-1 with TRBJ2-7; D is tentatively TRBD1 or TRBD2 (5 bases each). The CDR3 has 15 amino acids. V lost 1 base, J lost 4 bases, and 14 bases lay in between. The germline CDR1 and CDR2 sequences are MNHNS and SASEGT. Here the CDR3 DNA reads TGTGCCAGCAGTGAAGGGGACGCCGTGCATTACGAGCAGTACTTC. Translated, it gives CASSEGDAVHYEQYF.

The CDR3 coding sequence is TGTGCCAGCAGGACAACGGGAACAGGCCTCTATGGCTACACCTTC. Translated: CASRTTGTGLYGYTF. This chain uses TRBV28 with TRBJ1-2; a possible D gene is TRBD1 (5 bases). The germline CDR1 and CDR2 sequences are MDHEN and SYDVKM. V was pared by 6 bases and J by 4 bases, with 18 bases between. This CDR3 is built from 15 residues.

The V and J genes are TRBV19 and TRBJ2-6; D gene unclear. Per germline, CDR1 LNHDA and CDR2 SQIVND (reference sequence). V was cut by 0 bases and J by 0 bases, with 15 bases left in between. CDR3 size: 19 residues. The CDR3 nucleotides are TGTGCCAGTAGTATAGATGTGGGTACAGTTAGCTCTGGGGCCAACGTCCTGACTTTC. Its protein product is CASSIDVGTVSSGANVLTF.

The chain joins TRBV5-1 to TRBJ1-1; 7 bases agree with TRBD1. Germline trimming cut 1 base from V and 0 bases from J; bases unmatched to any gene: 3. This CDR3 comprises 15 residues. Looked up from germline, CDR1 is SGHRS and CDR2 is YFSETQ. The chain's CDR3 is CASSLPGGLNTEAFF. The CDR3 coding sequence is TGCGCCAGCAGCTTGCCAGGGGGTTTGAACACTGAAGCTTTCTTT.

This CDR3 reads CASRGQAGTEAFF. The DNA of the CDR3 is TGTGCCAGCAGAGGACAGGCAGGGACTGAAGCTTTCTTT. The genes are TRBV28 and TRBJ1-1; 7 nucleotides align to TRBD1. The J segment lost 5 bases and the V segment lost 6 bases, leaving 6 bases of the junction unmatched. This CDR3 region has 13 residues. Looked up from germline, CDR1 is MDHEN and CDR2 is SYDVKM.

J is TRBJ1-1 and V is TRBV13; D remains unclear. There are 15 residues in the CDR3. The V gene's germline CDR1 is PRHDT and CDR2 FYEKMQ (reference sequence). The V end lost 4 bases, the J end lost 5 bases, and 17 bases lay between the germline ends. CDR3 protein: CASSSSIGRATEAFF. The CDR3 coding sequence is TGTGCCAGCAGCTCTTCCATAGGGAGGGCGACTGAAGCTTTCTTT.

This chain uses TRBV6-4 with TRBJ2-3; D uncertain. The CDR3 sequence is 14 residues long. Germline V CDR1 and CDR2: MRHNA, SNTAGT. Trimming removed 6 bases at V and 3 bases at J, with 13 bases between. CDR3 loop: CASRAEWGTDTQYF. The DNA of the CDR3 is TGTGCCAGCAGGGCTGAGTGGGGTACAGATACGCAGTATTTT.

V and J are TRBV29-1 and TRBJ1-2; 8 bases fit TRBD1. The trim removed 6 bases at V and 8 bases at J, leaving 8 bases unmatched. Germline CDR1 is SQVTM and CDR2 is ANQGSEA. This CDR3 spans 12 amino acids. In DNA, the CDR3 is TGCAGCGTCGCCTCAGGGGGCAACGGCTACACCTTC. Translation gives CSVASGGNGYTF.

This sequence joins TRBV5-1 and TRBJ2-7, with TRBD1 matching 7 bases. The germline V gene encodes CDR1 SGHRS and CDR2 YFSETQ. The CDR3 is 13 amino acids. V gave up 4 bases and J gave up 5 bases; unmatched junction bases: 6. CDR3 protein: CASSRGQGDEQYF. The CDR3 region has the DNA TGCGCCAGCAGCCGGGGCCAGGGGGACGAGCAGTACTTC.

CDR3 bases: TGTGCCAGCAGCGCCGGGCAGCCCGCGGTGACCCAGTACTTC. Amino acids: CASSAGQPAVTQYF. This sequence joins TRBV27 and TRBJ2-5; D not certain. Germline values: CDR1 MNHEY, CDR2 SMNVEV (reference sequence). The CDR3 runs to 14 residues. V was clipped by 6 bases and J by 7 bases, with 18 bases between them.

The chain links TRBV5-4 to TRBJ1-3, with a weak D call TRBD1 (5 bases). CDR1 is SGHNT and CDR2 is YYREEE in the germline V gene (reference sequence). V was clipped by 3 bases and J by 0 bases, with 13 bases between them. This CDR3 has 16 amino acids. The CDR3 DNA reads as TGTGCCAGCAGCTGGGGCGGAGGAGCCTCTGGAAACACCATATATTTT. It specifies CASSWGGGASGNTIYF. Based on the CDR3 plus reference TRBV5-4 and TRBJ1-3, the full variable domain is ETGVTQSPTHLIKTRGQQVTLRCSSQSGHNTVSWYQQALGQGPQFIFQYYREEENGRGNFPPRFSGLQFPNYSSELNVNALELDDSALYLCASSWGGGASGNTIYFGEGSWLTVV.

The J gene is TRBJ2-7, the V gene TRBV2, with a tentative D call TRBD1 (6 bases). The CDR3 has 12 residues. The germline CDR1 and CDR2 sequences are SNHLY and FYNNEI. V lost 8 bases and J lost 2, with 10 bases in between. For the CDR3, the DNA is TGTGCCAGCGGACAGCGACCCTACGAGCAGTACTTC. This gives the protein CASGQRPYEQYF.

This rearrangement joins TRBV28 to TRBJ1-1; no firm D call. V was pared by 11 bases and J by 2 bases, with 15 bases between. CDR1 is MDHEN and CDR2 is SYDVKM in the germline V gene. The CDR3 totals 13 residues. CDR3 residues: CAGRGYPNTEAFF. CDR3 DNA sequence: TGTGCCGGGCGAGGTTACCCCAACACTGAAGCTTTCTTT.

The J gene is TRBJ2-1, the V gene TRBV15; TRBD2 agrees at 9 bases. The CDR3 has 16 residues. V gave up 1 base and J gave up 6 bases; unmatched junction bases: 7. The germline CDR1 and CDR2 sequences are LNHNV and YYDKDF (reference sequence). The chain's CDR3 is CATSRVAGGPVNEQFF. CDR3 DNA sequence: TGTGCCACCAGCAGAGTGGCGGGAGGGCCGGTCAATGAGCAGTTCTTC.

About this clone: The sample carries other DNA sequences with the same CDR3. The rearrangement uses TRBV10-2 and TRBJ1-5; D unresolved. The germline V gene encodes CDR1 WSHSY and CDR2 SAAADI. There are 13 residues in the CDR3. V was clipped by 2 bases and J by 5 bases, with 7 bases between them. The CDR3 nucleotides are TGCGCCAGCAGTGAGGCAGGATATCAGCCCCAGCATTTT. This encodes CASSEAGYQPQHF.

CDR3 nucleotide sequence: TGCGCCAGCAGCGGTGGACAGGCGAACACTGAAGCTTTCTTT. It yields the protein CASSGGQANTEAFF. The chain recombines TRBV5-1 with TRBJ1-1; 7 bases agree with TRBD1. V dropped 4 bases and J dropped 1; count of bases not matched to a gene: 4. Germline CDR1 is SGHRS and CDR2 is YFSETQ. The CDR3 loop spans 14 amino acids.

This chain uses TRBV2 with TRBJ1-5; 7 nucleotides agree with TRBD1. V dropped 4 bases and J dropped 4; count of bases not matched to a gene: 10. The germline V gene encodes CDR1 SNHLY and CDR2 FYNNEI. The CDR3 loop spans 16 amino acids. CDR3 sequence reads: CASSGMGQPANQPQHF. The CDR3 nucleotides read TGTGCCAGCAGTGGTATGGGACAGCCTGCAAATCAGCCCCAGCATTTT.

V usage is TRBV6-5 and J usage is TRBJ1-1; TRBD1 is a possible D gene (6 bases). Trimming took off 5 bases at V and 1 base at J, with 11 bases between the two ends. The germline V gene has CDR1 MNHEY and CDR2 SVGAGI. The CDR3 has 14 amino acids. As DNA, the CDR3 is TGTGCCAGCAGTCCACAGGGACGGAACACTGAAGCTTTCTTT. Its protein is CASSPQGRNTEAFF.

V and J are TRBV6-5 and TRBJ2-5; no clear D gene. Germline V gene sequence: CDR1 MNHEY, CDR2 SVGAGI. The V and J ends lost 0 bases and 5 bases respectively, with 10 bases between them. The CDR3 runs to 14 residues. CDR3 bases: TGTGCCAGCAGTTACTCCGGCGGTTGGGAGACCCAGTACTTC. Its protein product is CASSYSGGWETQYF.